This TCR beta chain was captured in a study of T cell responses to AZD1222 COVID-19 vaccine (dated by TCRdb to about 2021). Background on the whole study: A total of roughly 240 trial participants underwent TCR sequencing, of whom about 200 received two doses of AZD1222 and roughly 25 received two doses of the MenACWY control vaccine. Trial participants were enrolled into age subgroups of 18-55, 56-69 and 70-plus years, which contained around 150, 28 and 57 TCR-sequenced participants, respectively.

In light of the paper, this sample's time point label describes: about 28 days (+/-7) after the second vaccine dose. AZD1222 recipients with second doses at about 4 weeks or about 12 weeks were pooled, because spike-specific TCR depth and breadth did not differ between schedules. The vaccinee samples were drawn from two UK trials, COV001 and COV002, one of which was a single-blind randomized controlled phase 2/3 trial testing AZD1222 (ChAdOx1 nCoV-19) in healthy adults. For TCRbeta chain sequencing, PBMC samples from trial participants were taken at day 0 and at day 28 after the second dose. Study-level results and caveats: Only six AZD1222 recipients were SARS-CoV-2 seropositive at baseline, limiting conclusions about previously exposed vaccinees. Because no samples from the day 14 peak response were available, repertoires could be characterized only after the peak T cell response. Vaccine-associated CD4 TCRs spanned the whole spike protein, with dominant responses in regions 160-218 and 743-854. Reportedly, almost half of the unique spike-specific TCRs recognized epitopes lying outside the regions that are mutated in the B.1.351 and B.1.1.7 variants. In the small 56-69-year group, the increase in depth fell short of significance, most likely because of low power. Spike-specific TCR breadth and depth rose significantly after two AZD1222 doses compared with day 0 and with MenACWY recipients. Participants were mostly white British, with more females than males. The authors suggested clonal diversity may have been underestimated.

V ends up 4 bases short and J 5 bases short, with an unmatched junction base count of 6. From the cysteine through the phenylalanine, the CDR3 covers 14 amino acids. The retained sequence is limited to the CDR3, 42 bases, with the frame set at the first base. According to the germline V gene (reference sequence), CDR1 reads SEHNR and CDR2 reads FQNEAQ. The CDR3 regions of human TCRbeta chains were analyzed by immunosequencing. In the paper's pipeline: Repertoire TCRs were checked for matches against a reference library of SARS-CoV-2-specific TCRs that had been generated using the MIRA antigen-specificity platform. Breadth meant the fraction of unique TCRs that were SARS-CoV-2-associated, whereas depth meant the fraction of total T cells that were SARS-CoV-2-associated. Each spike-specific TCR was assigned to its reactive spike region and to a CD4 or CD8 class using the MIRA data. Log10-transformed breadth and depth values were compared by one-way ANOVA with Sidak's multiple comparisons tests. TCRdb took this table from immuneACCESS and kept in-frame rearrangements with V and J called. Such tables lack part of the clones; where checked against another copy, unresolved V genes explain under half of the gap, and the rest is unexplained. The V and J calls and clone size were taken over from that table, and D and trimming were inferred from the DNA. The sample table holds around 99,000 clones, of which about nine tenths were seen once. The ten largest clonotypes hold around 8.3% of the sample.

In regard to this clone: The clone's antigen remains unknown. Base qualities are not at hand, and no much larger clone is one base apart.

This specimen was peripheral blood, taken 28 days after the second AZD1222 dose. The chain was built from TRBV7-9 and TRBJ1-2; TRBD1 lines up with 8 middle nucleotides. The TCR comes from an adult who received the AZD1222 COVID-19 vaccine. The bases read TGTGCCAGCAGCTCCCAACAGGGGGAGTATGGCTACACCTTC. This gives the protein CASSSQQGEYGYTF.